The rows below give T cell receptor beta chains drawn from one sample of a study of PD-L1 blockade in urothelial cancer. TCRdb's copy holds only in-frame clones and misses some; the assay was immunoSEQ multiplex PCR. The table records about 49,000 clones, roughly 87% of them present only once. Specimen: PBMCs, collected around atezolizumab (anti-PD-L1) treatment. These receptor sequences come from a man in his fifties or sixties with urothelial cancer. CDR3s include the opening cysteine and the closing phenylalanine or tryptophan. The D gene is left open where the match is weak.

cdr3_nt	cdr3_aa	j_call	d_call	v_call
TGTGCCAGCAGCGTAGGGCCCGGCGAAGAGGCCCAGCATTTT	CASSVGPGEEAQHF	TRBJ1-5	-	TRBV9
TGTGCCAGCAGTGAGCGCGACAGGGGCTATACAGATACGCAGTATTTT	CASSERDRGYTDTQYF	TRBJ2-3	TRBD1	TRBV2
TGTGCCAGCAGTGTATGGGCAGCCGGGGAGCTGTTTTTT	CASSVWAAGELFF	TRBJ2-2	-	TRBV6-4
TGTGCCAGCAGTCAACCTACAGGGAACTATGGCTACACCTTC	CASSQPTGNYGYTF	TRBJ1-2	-	TRBV6-6
TGTGCCAGCAGCTTACGGAGGGGCGGCGACTATGGCTACACCTTC	CASSLRRGGDYGYTF	TRBJ1-2	-	TRBV11-2
TGTGCCAGCTCACAGGGGGCCCCCTATGGCTACACCTTC	CASSQGAPYGYTF	TRBJ1-2	TRBD1	TRBV28
TGTGCTAGTGGTTTGGGTCTGCTAGCTTCTAGCACAGATACGCAGTATTTT	CASGLGLLASSTDTQYF	TRBJ2-3	-	TRBV12-5
TGTGCCGCCAAGCGGCAGGGACTTGACAATGAGCAGTTCTTC	CAAKRQGLDNEQFF	TRBJ2-1	-	TRBV6-1
TGTGCCAGCTCACCTACTTCCGGGACAGAGAACTCTGGAAACACCATATATTTT	CASSPTSGTENSGNTIYF	TRBJ1-3	TRBD1	TRBV18
TGTGCCAGCAGCGGACTAGCCAGAGAGACCCAGTACTTC	CASSGLARETQYF	TRBJ2-5	TRBD2	TRBV28
TGTGCCAGCTCACCGGGGCAACTATACGAGCAGTACTTC	CASSPGQLYEQYF	TRBJ2-7	-	TRBV18
TGTGCCAGCAGTTATGGTCAGGCGACTAACTATGGCTACACCTTC	CASSYGQATNYGYTF	TRBJ1-2	-	TRBV6-6
TGTGCCAGCAGCCCCGCCCGGGAGCAGTTCTTC	CASSPAREQFF	TRBJ2-1	-	TRBV7-6
TGTGCCAGCAGCGAGGGGTACAGGGGGCCTGGAAACACCATATATTTT	CASSEGYRGPGNTIYF	TRBJ1-3	TRBD1	TRBV7-2
TGTGCCAGCAGCCCGAAAGGCTCGGGAAATTCACCCCTCCACTTT	CASSPKGSGNSPLHF	TRBJ1-6	-	TRBV9
TGTGCCAGCAGTTCTGGGGCTGTTCAGCCCCAGCATTTT	CASSSGAVQPQHF	TRBJ1-5	-	TRBV28